What follows are 3 T cell receptor beta chains derived from one specimen sequenced in a study of T-cell reconstitution after alpha-beta-depleted transplantation in children. Unique molecular identifiers tagged the TCRbeta library. TCRdb re-analysed the PCR reads in MiXCR, keeping a single row per CDR3 protein. The data contain 440,000 or so distinct CDR3 sequences, about 40% of them seen just once; the ten biggest clones take up 25% to 30%. The sequences come from PBMCs, collected before TCRalphabeta/CD19-depleted stem cell transplant. The origin of the receptors is a girl aged 2 to 9 with aplastic anemia, due to receive a stem cell transplant.

This clonotype was counted ten times or more. The rearrangement uses TRBV20-1 and TRBJ1-6; D not certain. Germline CDR1 is DFQATT and CDR2 is SNEGSKA (reference sequence). The CDR3 runs to 14 residues. Trimming pared 0 bases from V and 9 bases from J, leaving 12 bases between. The CDR3 nucleotides read TGCAGTGCTAGAGATCAAGGCAGGTTTTCACCCCTCCACTTT. It codes for CSARDQGRFSPLHF.

This clonotype came up many times. V and J are TRBV5-1 and TRBJ1-5; D is perhaps TRBD1 (5 bases). This CDR3 has 13 amino acids. Germline CDR1 SGHRS, CDR2 YFSETQ. Trimming stripped 4 bases from V and 11 bases from J, with 16 bases between. The CDR3 spells CASSPGGGVAQHF. The CDR3, as DNA: TGCGCCAGCAGCCCCGGTGGGGGGGTAGCCCAGCATTTT.

This clonotype was counted many times. This sequence joins TRBV20-1 and TRBJ2-7; D not certain. Germline assignment: CDR1 DFQATT and CDR2 SNEGSKA (reference sequence). The V end lost 3 bases, the J end lost 2 bases, and 11 bases lay between the germline ends. This CDR3 has 13 residues. The CDR3 region has the DNA TGCAGTGCTAGTCCCTCGTCGGCCTACGAGCAGTACTTC. Translated, it gives CSASPSSAYEQYF.